This TCR beta chain emerged from a study of blood T cell repertoires in COVID-19. Assay: immunoSEQ multiplex PCR; the TCRdb copy retains only in-frame clones and omits some. Here the sample spans about 210,000 clones, roughly nine tenths being singletons. V was trimmed by 6 bases and J by 2 bases, leaving 13 bases between them. Germline loops: CDR1 MNHEY, CDR2 SVGAGI. This CDR3 region has 14 residues. Sample: PBMCs or T cells enriched from blood (not recorded which). This receptor was taken from a woman between 40 and 50 years old in a cohort exposed to, infected with or recovered from COVID-19 (not recorded which). This sequence joins TRBV6-5 and TRBJ1-2; D is possibly TRBD1 (6 bases). The CDR3 DNA is TGTGCCAGCAGGACCGGACAGCGGAACTATGGCTACACCTTC. Translating it yields CASRTGQRNYGYTF.